The T cell receptor (beta chain) described here comes from a study of blood T cell repertoires in COVID-19. Germline lookup yields CDR1 LNHDA and CDR2 SQIVND (reference sequence). The CDR3 has 17 residues. The protocol was immunoSEQ multiplex PCR, while the TCRdb copy is restricted to in-frame clones and leaves out a portion. The repertoire holds 150,000 to 200,000 clones, with approximately 90% as singletons. The TCR originated in a man between 25 and 39 years old with COVID-19, enrolled during active disease. The chain combines TRBV19 with TRBJ1-2; 10 nucleotides line up with TRBD1. The sample consisted of peripheral blood. The CDR3 sequence: CDNPEVVRDRGQDGYTF. Here the CDR3 DNA reads TGTGATAATCCTGAGGTCGTACGTGACAGGGGGCAAGATGGCTACACCTTC.